A selection of T cell receptor beta chains follows, all from one sample in a study of blood T cell repertoires in COVID-19. Method: immunoSEQ multiplex PCR; TCRdb's copy keeps in-frame clones and lacks some. Among 200,000 to 250,000 clones listed, around 82% were seen once. Sequencing was carried out using peripheral blood. The receptor set was obtained from a woman aged 40 to 55 with acute or convalescent COVID-19. CDR3s include the opening cysteine and the closing phenylalanine or tryptophan. D genes are given only for firm matches. Expanded clones get a size class; other rows say once, few or many, or leave the size out.

j_call v_call clone_size d_call cdr3_aa cdr3_nt
TRBJ2-4 TRBV10-2 NA NA CASSESRQTHQYF TGCGCCAGCAGTGAGTCCAGGCAGACGCATCAGTACTTC
TRBJ1-5 TRBV30 NA NA CAWSVTDRAQHF TGTGCCTGGAGTGTAACGGATCGGGCCCAGCATTTT
TRBJ1-4 TRBV20-1 NA NA CSASVGGTNEKLFF TGCAGTGCTAGTGTGGGGGGGACTAATGAAAAACTGTTTTTT
TRBJ2-5 TRBV2 few NA CASSGRVETQYF TGTGCCAGCAGTGGCAGGGTGGAGACCCAGTACTTC
TRBJ2-3 TRBV19 once NA CASSIDGTDTQYF TGTGCCAGTAGTATAGACGGCACAGATACGCAGTATTTT
TRBJ2-1 TRBV27 NA TRBD2 CASSLKTSGITNEQFF TGTGCCAGCAGTCTTAAGACTAGCGGGATCACGAATGAGCAGTTCTTC
TRBJ1-2 TRBV19 once NA CASSPLDRNYGYTF TGTGCCAGTAGTCCCTTAGACAGAAACTATGGCTACACCTTC
TRBJ2-1 TRBV19 NA NA CASSIVGAGRGRSYNEQFF TGTGCCAGTAGTATAGTTGGGGCGGGACGAGGGAGATCCTACAATGAGCAGTTCTTC
TRBJ2-1 TRBV10-3 NA TRBD1 CAIRLTGSGNEQFF TGTGCCATCAGGCTGACAGGGAGCGGCAATGAGCAGTTCTTC
TRBJ1-3 TRBV2 NA NA CASDSSGNSGNTIYF TGTGCCAGCGACAGTAGTGGGAACTCTGGAAACACCATATATTTT
TRBJ2-2 TRBV9 NA NA CASSALPRELFF TGTGCCAGCAGCGCACTCCCTAGGGAGCTGTTTTTT
TRBJ2-7 TRBV18 NA TRBD1 CASSRTGTLSYEQYF TGTGCCAGCTCACGGACAGGGACCCTGTCCTACGAGCAGTACTTC
TRBJ2-7 TRBV9 once NA CASSAGHAGTYEQYF TGTGCCAGCAGCGCGGGCCACGCGGGGACCTACGAGCAGTACTTC
TRBJ2-4 TRBV5-6 NA TRBD2 CASSGEGKNIQYF TGTGCCAGCAGCGGGGAGGGCAAAAACATTCAGTACTTC
TRBJ1-5 TRBV24-1 NA NA CATSDSQTNQPQHF TGTGCCACCAGTGATTCACAGACCAATCAGCCCCAGCATTTT
TRBJ2-1 TRBV27 NA TRBD2 CASSFPSGGESSYNEQFF TGTGCCAGCAGTTTCCCCAGCGGGGGGGAGAGCTCCTACAATGAGCAGTTCTTC
TRBJ2-2 TRBV11-2 NA TRBD2 CASSRSRQREEGGELFF TGTGCCAGCAGCCGCTCTCGTCAGCGGGAGGAGGGCGGGGAGCTGTTTTTT
TRBJ2-2 TRBV28 NA TRBD2 CASRRGGGGYSGELFF TGTGCCAGCAGACGAGGCGGGGGAGGTTATAGCGGGGAGCTGTTTTTT
TRBJ2-5 TRBV11-2 NA NA CASRRKAAGETQYF TGTGCCAGCAGGCGGAAAGCTGCTGGGGAGACCCAGTACTTC
TRBJ2-3 TRBV6-1 NA TRBD1 CASSSLNRGQDTQYF TGTGCCAGCAGCTCATTAAACAGGGGGCAGGATACGCAGTATTTT
TRBJ2-7 TRBV10-3 NA TRBD1 CAISGDREYEQYF TGTGCCATCAGTGGGGACAGGGAGTACGAGCAGTACTTC
TRBJ1-3 TRBV12-3/TRBV12-4 NA NA CASSLRTGNTIYF TGTGCCAGCAGTTTGAGAACTGGAAACACCATATATTTT
TRBJ2-7 TRBV18 NA NA CASSQNQGLMNEQYF TGTGCCAGCTCACAAAACCAGGGGCTAATGAACGAGCAGTACTTC
TRBJ2-2 TRBV10-1 NA TRBD1 CASSEDRERAGPGELFF TGCGCCAGCAGTGAAGACAGGGAACGGGCGGGCCCCGGGGAGCTGTTTTTT
TRBJ2-7 TRBV5-1 NA NA CASRTGTNYEQYF TGCGCCAGCAGAACAGGGACCAACTACGAGCAGTACTTC
TRBJ1-4 TRBV15 NA NA CATSRDLAAKGEKLFF TGTGCCACCAGCAGAGATCTGGCAGCCAAGGGGGAAAAACTGTTTTTT
TRBJ1-2 TRBV7-9 NA NA CASSLWADRYGYTF TGTGCCAGCAGCTTATGGGCGGACAGATATGGCTACACCTTC
TRBJ2-7 TRBV3-1/TRBV3-2 NA TRBD2 CASSTGVAGITYEQYF TGTGCCAGCAGTACCGGTGTAGCGGGTATTACCTACGAGCAGTACTTC